This T cell receptor (beta chain) was sequenced during a study of T cells in Graves' hyperthyroidism and ophthalmopathy. Amplified TCR beta CDR3 regions derived from RNA transcripts. The HTBI primer set was used in a first-round RT-PCR of the TCR CDR3. In TCRdb, the multiplex PCR reads were re-called with MiXCR into one record per CDR3 protein. The repertoire holds approximately 690,000 distinct CDR3 sequences, with roughly 15% as singletons. In germline, CDR1 is MNHEY, CDR2 SMNVEV (reference sequence). This CDR3 is built from 15 residues. Under 3 months was the duration of disease in ophthalmopathy patients, who also had a Clinical Activity Score of at least 3 and a NOSPECS grade of at least 4. Exclusion followed for patients with uncontrolled infection, other autoimmune disease, pregnancy or lactation. For this clonotype: A much larger clone is a single base away; this may be a read error.

The sample comprised blood. The gene calls are TRBV27 and TRBJ1-1, with 8 bases identical to TRBD1. This TCR was recovered from a woman aged 50 to 65 with Graves' ophthalmopathy. CDR3 sequence reads: CASSSLQGVGTETFF. The CDR3 region has the DNA TGTGCCAGCAGTTCCCTACAGGGGGTTGGGACTGAAACTTTCTTT.